These 26 T cell receptor beta chains share one sample of origin, sequenced in a study of T cell responses to AZD1222 COVID-19 vaccine. Data came from immunoSEQ multiplex PCR; TCRdb stores just in-frame clones and leaves some out. In the table there are 120,000 or so clones, about nine tenths of which are singletons. The starting material was peripheral blood, obtained on day 0 of AZD1222 vaccination. These receptor sequences come from an adult in good health.

This clone was seen just once. V gene TRBV19 combines with J gene TRBJ2-1; D gene unclear. The CDR3 is 12 residues long. With 3 bases removed from V and 7 bases from J, the gap between germline ends came to 7 bases. The germline V gene has CDR1 LNHDA and CDR2 SQIVND (reference sequence). The CDR3 sequence is CASSIGWNEQFF. In DNA, the CDR3 is TGTGCCAGTAGTATTGGATGGAATGAGCAGTTCTTC.

The chain carries TRBV5-4 and TRBJ2-7; perhaps TRBD2 as D (6 bases). V lost 0 bases to trimming and J lost 4 bases, with 8 bases between them. Germline V gives CDR1 SGHNT, CDR2 YYREEE (reference sequence). The CDR3 loop spans 13 amino acids. CDR3 DNA sequence: TGTGCCAGCAGCTTGGCTGGGAGGTACGAGCAGTACTTC. This gives the protein CASSLAGRYEQYF.

The chain is built from TRBV29-1 and TRBJ2-2; D call uncertain. Germline CDR1 reads SQVTM; CDR2 reads ANQGSEA. With 3 bases removed from V and 4 bases from J, the gap between germline ends came to 3 bases. The CDR3 is 11 residues long. For the CDR3, the DNA is TGCAGCGTTGATACCACCGGGGAGCTGTTTTTT. Its translation is CSVDTTGELFF.

The chain joins TRBV19 to TRBJ2-4, with 8 bases aligning to TRBD1. CDR1 LNHDA and CDR2 SQIVND come from the germline V gene (reference sequence). V dropped 5 bases and J dropped 0; count of bases not matched to a gene: 9. CDR3 size: 17 residues. CDR3 bases: TGTGCCAGTAGTGCGGGACAGGTCGCCCTAGCCAAAAACATTCAGTACTTC. Translation: CASSAGQVALAKNIQYF.

This chain uses TRBV15 with TRBJ2-1; the D is unclear. Per the germline V gene, CDR1 is LNHNV and CDR2 is YYDKDF (reference sequence). This CDR3 is 14 amino acids long. V was shortened by 5 bases and J by 5 bases, with 13 bases between the two germline ends. For the CDR3, the DNA is TGTGCCACCAGCGCGATCCGGCGAGACAATGAGCAGTTCTTC. Translation: CATSAIRRDNEQFF.

V is TRBV6-1 and J is TRBJ2-3, with 8 bases lining up with TRBD2. Trimming took 0 bases from V and 5 from J; bases not matched to a gene: 10. Germline loops: CDR1 MNHNS, CDR2 SASEGT. There are 17 residues in the CDR3. The CDR3 spells CASSEAASSGWGDTQYF. The CDR3 DNA reads as TGTGCCAGCAGTGAAGCGGCCTCTAGCGGGTGGGGAGATACGCAGTATTTT.

The V gene is TRBV5-6, the J gene TRBJ2-7; D possibly corresponds to TRBD1 (5 bases). Looked up from germline, CDR1 is SGHDT and CDR2 is YYEEEE. The ends were cut back, 0 bases at V and 6 bases at J, with 10 bases in the middle. The CDR3 contains 13 residues. In DNA form, the CDR3 reads TGTGCCAGCAGCTTGGCAGGGAACGGCGAGCAGTACTTC. Protein product: CASSLAGNGEQYF.

This rearrangement joins TRBV7-9 to TRBJ2-7; possible D gene TRBD2, 7 bases. V was clipped by 6 bases and J by 3 bases, with 21 bases between them. CDR3 size: 16 residues. Per the germline V gene, CDR1 is SEHNR and CDR2 is FQNEAQ (reference sequence). The CDR3 region has the DNA TGTGCCAGCAGAGAAAAAGCGGGACATCTTAACTACGAGCAGTACTTC. It is translated as CASREKAGHLNYEQYF.

This clone was counted only a few times. V is TRBV28 and J is TRBJ1-5, with a weak D call TRBD1 (5 bases). The CDR3 covers 15 residues. V gave up 6 bases and J gave up 2 bases, with 14 bases separating them. Germline V lookup: CDR1 MDHEN, CDR2 SYDVKM. CDR3 in DNA: TGTGCCAGCAGCCCGGGGGTTTTGGGCAATCAGCCCCAGCATTTT. Its protein product is CASSPGVLGNQPQHF.

This clone was observed at least ten times. The chain couples TRBV5-1 to TRBJ1-3, with D perhaps matching TRBD1 (6 bases). The CDR3 loop spans 16 amino acids. Germline V gives CDR1 SGHRS, CDR2 YFSETQ. V was clipped by 4 bases and J by 4 bases, with 18 bases between them. The CDR3 is CASSAYRGARGNTIYF. DNA of the CDR3: TGCGCCAGCAGCGCGTACCGGGGGGCGCGCGGAAACACCATATATTTT.

The J gene is TRBJ1-2, the V gene TRBV7-8; no definite D call. V was pared by 0 bases and J by 10 bases, with 15 bases between. Germline V gives CDR1 SGHVS, CDR2 FQNEAQ. The CDR3 has 14 amino acids. CDR3 amino acids: CASSLATSAEYYTF. The CDR3 nucleotides read TGTGCCAGCAGCTTAGCGACGTCGGCTGAATACTACACCTTC.

The rearrangement uses TRBV5-4 and TRBJ2-7; TRBD2 matches at 10 bases. Germline-derived CDR1 and CDR2 are SGHNT and YYREEE (reference sequence). This CDR3 has 14 residues. Trimming cost V 4 bases and J 3 bases; bases outside gene matches: 4. The CDR3: CASSGSGRLYEQYF. CDR3 DNA sequence: TGTGCCAGCAGCGGTAGCGGGAGGCTCTACGAGCAGTACTTC.

The chain carries TRBV27 and TRBJ2-5; D ambiguous. V was shortened by 4 bases and J by 1 base, with 4 bases between the two germline ends. This CDR3 spans 12 amino acids. Per the germline V gene, CDR1 is MNHEY and CDR2 is SMNVEV (reference sequence). The CDR3 reads CASSYVQETQYF. As DNA, the CDR3 is TGTGCCAGCAGTTACGTCCAAGAGACCCAGTACTTC.

The chain combines TRBV11-2 with TRBJ1-5; no reliable D call. In germline, CDR1 is SGHAT, CDR2 FQNNGV. V lost 5 bases and J 7 bases, leaving 9 bases between the germline ends. This CDR3 spans 12 amino acids. The CDR3 loop is CASSSPGQPQHF. The CDR3 coding sequence is TGTGCCAGCAGCAGTCCAGGCCAGCCCCAGCATTTT.

The V and J genes are TRBV4-2 and TRBJ2-5; the D gene is possibly TRBD1 (6 bases). Per the germline V gene, CDR1 is LGHNA and CDR2 is YNFKEQ. Deletions cut 4 bases from V and 0 bases from J, with 15 bases between. The CDR3 covers 16 residues. DNA for the CDR3: TGTGCCAGCAGCCTGTACTCCAGGGGTGACCAAGAGACCCAGTACTTC. It codes for CASSLYSRGDQETQYF.

V usage is TRBV19 and J usage is TRBJ1-3; unclear D gene. This CDR3 region has 13 residues. Germline V gene sequence: CDR1 LNHDA, CDR2 SQIVND (reference sequence). The V end was cut by 5 bases, the J end by 0 bases, with 5 bases between. The CDR3 loop reads CASSGSSGNTIYF. In DNA form, the CDR3 reads TGTGCCAGTAGTGGGAGCTCTGGAAACACCATATATTTT.

The rearrangement uses TRBV7-2 and TRBJ2-3; D is ambiguous. This CDR3 contains 13 residues. Between the trimmed V and J ends, which lost 3 bases and 6 bases, there was a span of 10 bases. Per the germline V gene, CDR1 is SGHTA and CDR2 is FQGNSA. The CDR3 is CASSFGPADTQYF. The CDR3 DNA follows: TGTGCCAGCAGCTTCGGTCCTGCGGATACGCAGTATTTT.

This clone came up once. CDR3 DNA: TGTGCCAGCTCACCAAAAGGGAGCAATCAGCCCCAGCATTTT. Protein sequence: CASSPKGSNQPQHF. This chain links TRBV18 with TRBJ1-5, with D hard to call. Trimming left V 2 bases short and J 1 base short, with 6 bases between. CDR1 is KGHSH, CDR2 LQKENI, per germline. The CDR3 is 14 amino acids.

The chain couples TRBV7-9 to TRBJ2-5; 10 bases map to TRBD1. V shed 3 bases and J 0 bases; nucleotides not matched to a gene: 4. Germline loops: CDR1 SEHNR, CDR2 FQNEAQ (reference sequence). The CDR3 length is 16 residues. The CDR3 loop reads CASSFWTGGHQETQYF. As DNA, the CDR3 is TGTGCCAGCAGCTTTTGGACAGGGGGGCACCAAGAGACCCAGTACTTC.

CDR3 sequence: CASNEGEKLFF. Here the CDR3 DNA reads TGTGCCAGCAATGAAGGAGAAAAACTGTTTTTT. The V and J genes are TRBV28 and TRBJ1-4, with no clear D. The CDR3 sequence is 11 residues long. Germline CDR1 is MDHEN and CDR2 is SYDVKM. The V gene lost 7 bases and the J gene lost 8 bases, with 8 bases spanning the gap. The full variable domain, its missing parts supplied by reference TRBV28 and TRBJ1-4, is DVKVTQSSRYLVKRTGEKVFLECVQDMDHENMFWYRQDPGLGLRLIYFSYDVKMKEKGDIPEGYSVSREKKERFSLILESASTNQTSMYLCASNEGEKLFFGSGTQLSVL.

The DNA of the CDR3 is TGTGCCAGCAGCTTGGAACAGGCCATTAACTATGGCTACACCTTC. Protein sequence: CASSLEQAINYGYTF. This rearrangement joins TRBV5-4 to TRBJ1-2; a weak D match, TRBD1 (5 bases). Germline values: CDR1 SGHNT, CDR2 YYREEE (reference sequence). V was cut by 0 bases and J by 1 base, with 10 bases left in between. The CDR3 contains 15 residues.

The chain combines TRBV6-6 with TRBJ2-3; no firm D call. V was pared by 6 bases and J by 4 bases, with 8 bases between. Germline V lookup: CDR1 MNHNY, CDR2 SVGAGI (reference sequence). CDR3 size: 12 residues. The CDR3 reads CASSPTADTQYF. The CDR3 DNA reads TGTGCCAGCAGCCCGACGGCAGATACGCAGTATTTT.

The chain uses TRBV11-2 and TRBJ2-2; perhaps TRBD2 as D (7 bases). Trimming took off 3 bases at V and 6 bases at J, with 14 bases between the two ends. The germline gives CDR1 SGHAT, CDR2 FQNNGV. This CDR3 contains 15 residues. The CDR3 DNA reads TGTGCCAGCAGCTTTCGCGGGGGCGCGGCCGGGGAGCTGTTTTTT. It encodes CASSFRGGAAGELFF.

This chain connects TRBV11-3 to TRBJ2-7; possibly TRBD2 for D (7 bases). Germline CDR1 is SGHNT and CDR2 is YENEEA. The CDR3 has 15 residues. Trimming pared 4 bases from V and 4 bases from J, leaving 17 bases between. CDR3 sequence reads: CASSSRGGDLYEQYF. CDR3 coding DNA: TGTGCCAGCAGCTCCCGAGGGGGGGACCTTTACGAGCAGTACTTC.

The chain employs TRBV6-1 and TRBJ2-7; D is uncertain. CDR3 size: 13 residues. Between the trimmed V and J ends, which lost 1 base and 2 bases, there was a span of 6 bases. Germline V gene sequence: CDR1 MNHNS, CDR2 SASEGT. DNA for the CDR3: TGTGCCAGCAGTGAAGTGGATACCTACGAGCAGTACTTC. It specifies CASSEVDTYEQYF.

This clone was observed a single time. V is TRBV18 and J is TRBJ1-1; the D gene is possibly TRBD1 (6 bases). Germline assignment: CDR1 KGHSH and CDR2 LQKENI. The CDR3 extends over 13 amino acids. Trimming shortened V by 6 bases and J by 1 base, and 9 bases separated the two germline ends. The CDR3 reads CASSGGPNTEAFF. CDR3 DNA sequence: TGTGCCAGCTCCGGGGGGCCGAACACTGAAGCTTTCTTT.